Shown below are 20 T cell receptor beta chains from a single sample sequenced in a study of blood T cells in healthy people across ages. It was with a sample-barcoded 5' primer and a J-beta primer mix that a second PCR of roughly 6 to 12 cycles was run. TCRdb reprocessed the 5' RACE reads with MiXCR, giving one entry per CDR3 protein. The repertoire holds about 1,500,000 distinct CDR3 sequences, with under 30% as singletons. The sequenced sample consisted of blood. The receptors shown here come from a woman in her thirties in good health.

A single count supports this clonotype. The chain employs TRBV7-8 and TRBJ2-3, with 9 bases aligning to TRBD1. The J segment lost 2 bases and the V segment lost 3 bases, leaving 6 bases of the junction unmatched. Looked up from germline, CDR1 is SGHVS and CDR2 is FQNEAQ. The CDR3 consists of 16 residues. CDR3 bases: TGTGCCAGCAGCTTTTCGGGACAGGGAATCACAGATACGCAGTATTTT. Translation gives CASSFSGQGITDTQYF.

Ten or more counts support this clonotype. The chain carries TRBV7-2 and TRBJ2-1; TRBD2 matches at 14 bases. J gave up 10 bases and V 4 bases, and 6 bases lay outside the gene matches. Germline V lookup: CDR1 SGHTA, CDR2 FQGNSA. The CDR3 is 15 amino acids. Here the CDR3 reads CASSSGLAGGLEQFF. Written as DNA, the CDR3 is TGTGCCAGCAGCTCAGGACTAGCGGGGGGTCTGGAGCAGTTCTTC.

This clonotype was found many times. V is TRBV15 and J is TRBJ2-6; 8 nucleotides line up with TRBD2. The CDR3 totals 20 residues. The germline CDR1 and CDR2 sequences are LNHNV and YYDKDF (reference sequence). The trim removed 5 bases at V and 0 bases at J, leaving 15 bases unmatched. The CDR3 reads CATSGRSGREGFSGANVLTF. Here the CDR3 DNA reads TGTGCCACCAGCGGTAGATCGGGACGGGAGGGATTCTCTGGGGCCAACGTCCTGACTTTC.

Notes on this clonotype: A much larger clone sits a single nucleotide away, making a read error possible. The chain employs TRBV20-1 and TRBJ2-5, with 8 bases aligning to TRBD1. The CDR3 spans 13 residues. Germline V gene sequence: CDR1 DFQATT, CDR2 SNEGSKA (reference sequence). In DNA form, the CDR3 reads TGCAGTGCTGGACAGGGATGGGGAGAGACCCGGTACTTC. The encoded protein is CSAGQGWGETRYF.

In this sample, this clonotype turned up many times. The rearrangement uses TRBV29-1 and TRBJ1-2; TRBD1 agrees at 8 bases. Germline lookup yields CDR1 SQVTM and CDR2 ANQGSEA. V lost 7 bases to trimming and J lost 3 bases; unmatched junction nucleotides: 4. This CDR3 has 12 residues. The CDR3 reads CSALTGDYGYTF. The CDR3 bases are TGCAGCGCCTTGACAGGGGACTATGGCTACACCTTC.

Only a few counts were recorded for this clonotype. The J gene is TRBJ2-4, the V gene TRBV6-5; D uncertain. CDR3 length equals 17 residues. Germline V CDR1 and CDR2: MNHEY, SVGAGI. V dropped 0 bases and J dropped 0 bases, with 12 bases sitting between them. The CDR3 sequence: CASSYSPTGVAKNIQYF. The CDR3 DNA sequence: TGTGCCAGCAGTTACTCCCCAACTGGGGTAGCCAAAAACATTCAGTACTTC.

The chain links TRBV28 to TRBJ1-2, with TRBD1 identical over 10 bases. From germline, CDR1 is MDHEN and CDR2 SYDVKM. J lost 4 bases, V lost 3 bases, and 11 bases had no gene match. This CDR3 has 17 residues. CDR3 nucleotide sequence: TGTGCCAGCAGTTTCCTTAGACAGGGGGCGATTCCCTATGGCTACACCTTC. Its protein is CASSFLRQGAIPYGYTF.

This chain joins TRBV5-1 and TRBJ2-1, with TRBD2 identical over 10 bases. The CDR3 runs 17 residues. Germline CDR1 SGHRS, CDR2 YFSETQ. With 7 bases clipped from V and 1 base from J, the junction kept 11 bases outside the gene matches. Here the CDR3 reads CASSMTSGLTSYNEQFF. The CDR3 DNA reads TGCGCCAGCTCAATGACTAGCGGGCTGACATCCTACAATGAGCAGTTCTTC.

This clonotype turned up a few times. This chain connects TRBV20-1 to TRBJ2-3; a possible D gene is TRBD1 (6 bases). Germline CDR1 DFQATT, CDR2 SNEGSKA (reference sequence). Trimming stripped 5 bases from V and 1 base from J, with 13 bases between. The CDR3 contains 14 residues. In DNA, the CDR3 is TGCAGTGCTGCAGGGGAAACAGGCACAGATACGCAGTATTTT. Translating it yields CSAAGETGTDTQYF.

The table lists this clonotype with a few counts. The chain carries TRBV6-2 or TRBV6-3 and TRBJ2-1, with D unresolved. Germline V gene lookup returns CDR1 MNHEY and CDR2 SVGEGT. Trimming left V 5 bases short and J 1 base short, with 12 bases between. The CDR3 consists of 15 residues. DNA of the CDR3: TGTGCCAGCAGTGATTTCGGTCATTCCTACAATGAGCAGTTCTTC. Residues: CASSDFGHSYNEQFF.

This clonotype showed up many times. The gene calls are TRBV12-3 or TRBV12-4 and TRBJ2-7, with D unresolved. This CDR3 has 12 amino acids. Trimming pared 8 bases from V and 0 bases from J, leaving 8 bases between. The DNA of the CDR3 is TGTGCCAGCGGAGATAACTCCTACGAGCAGTACTTC. It is translated as CASGDNSYEQYF.

Points on this clonotype: A single base separates this from a much larger clone, so it may be a read error. V gene TRBV5-1 combines with J gene TRBJ2-1, with 9 positions matching TRBD1. This CDR3 is 14 amino acids long. Germline CDR1 SGHRS, CDR2 YFSETQ. As DNA, the CDR3 is TGCGCCTGCAGCTCCGGGACAGGGAACAATGAGCAGTTCTTC. It specifies CACSSGTGNNEQFF.

A few counts support this clonotype. The chain employs TRBV10-2 and TRBJ2-3; 8 bases are a match to TRBD2. Looked up from germline, CDR1 is WSHSY and CDR2 is SAAADI. CDR3 length: 16 residues. V dropped 6 bases and J dropped 2; count of bases not matched to a gene: 10. The CDR3 loop reads CASRDISGASTDTQYF. DNA for the CDR3: TGCGCCAGCAGAGATATTAGCGGGGCCTCCACAGATACGCAGTATTTT.

Concerning this clonotype: Germline and junction disagree at one end, which may indicate a read error. V gene TRBV29-1 combines with J gene TRBJ2-6; D tentatively reads TRBD1 or TRBD2 (5 bases each). CDR1 SQVTM and CDR2 ANQGSEA come from the germline V gene. This CDR3 has 15 amino acids. The CDR3 bases are TGCAGCGTTGAAGTCGAGGGGTCTGGGGCCAACGTCCGGACTTTC. Amino acids: CSVEVEGSGANVRTF.

J is TRBJ1-2 and V is TRBV29-1; maybe TRBD1 (6 bases). The CDR3 is 14 amino acids. V lost 6 bases to trimming and J lost 4 bases, with 18 bases between them. From germline, CDR1 is SQVTM and CDR2 ANQGSEA. The chain's CDR3 is CSVTQTGTIYGYTF. The DNA for the CDR3 is TGCAGCGTCACCCAGACCGGGACAATCTATGGCTACACCTTC.

This rearrangement joins TRBV28 to TRBJ1-1, with D perhaps matching TRBD1 (5 bases). There are 12 residues in the CDR3. V was shortened by 2 bases and J by 11 bases, with 12 bases between the two germline ends. Germline CDR1 reads MDHEN; CDR2 reads SYDVKM. CDR3 sequence reads: CASSLSRRGAFF. In nucleotides, the CDR3 is TGTGCCAGCAGTTTAAGCCGGCGGGGGGCTTTCTTT. The full variable domain, rest sourced from reference TRBV28 and TRBJ1-1, is DVKVTQSSRYLVKRTGEKVFLECVQDMDHENMFWYRQDPGLGLRLIYFSYDVKMKEKGDIPEGYSVSREKKERFSLILESASTNQTSMYLCASSLSRRGAFFGQGTRLTVV.

A remark on this clonotype: The germline gene is not matched at one end of the junction; a read error may be the cause. The chain carries TRBV20-1 and TRBJ1-4, with 7 bases lining up with TRBD1. The CDR3 spans 13 residues. CDR1 and CDR2 (germline): DFQATT, SNEGSKA (reference sequence). The CDR3 sequence: CSAIRQGDEKRFF. CDR3 coding DNA: TGCAGTGCTATTCGGCAGGGGGATGAAAAACGGTTTTTT.

Only a few counts were recorded for this clonotype. J is TRBJ1-2 and V is TRBV2; D remains ambiguous. Germline V gene sequence: CDR1 SNHLY, CDR2 FYNNEI. The CDR3 totals 14 residues. Trimming stripped 4 bases from V and 2 bases from J, with 11 bases between. This CDR3 is CASSAGYENYGYTF. The CDR3 DNA reads as TGTGCCAGCAGTGCGGGGTATGAGAACTATGGCTACACCTTC.

This clonotype turned up a few times. The chain has TRBV5-1 and TRBJ2-1; 9 bases fit TRBD2. Trimming at V came to 4 bases and at J to 2 bases, leaving 7 bases not matched to a gene. CDR1 and CDR2 (germline): SGHRS, YFSETQ. The CDR3 extends over 16 amino acids. The chain's CDR3 is CASSPLSGGTYNEQFF. In DNA form, the CDR3 reads TGCGCCAGCAGCCCCTTGAGCGGGGGGACCTACAATGAGCAGTTCTTC.

Comments on this clonotype: At one boundary the junction diverges from the germline segment, which might be a read error. CDR3 DNA: TGCAGTGCTGGAGATTCCGGGGCAGTGACAAACTACGAGCAGTACTTC. Encoded protein: CSAGDSGAVTNYEQYF. V gene TRBV20-1 combines with J gene TRBJ2-7, with D tentatively TRBD1 or TRBD2 (5 bases each). CDR1 and CDR2 from the germline V gene are DFQATT and SNEGSKA (reference sequence). CDR3 length: 16 residues.